These 13 T cell receptor beta chains originate from one sample sequenced in a study of OX40 agonist ivuxolimab in advanced cancers. TCRdb keeps only in-frame clones here, not all; method: immunoSEQ multiplex PCR. Found here are about 32,000 clones, about 93% of them singletons; the top ten hold about 4.3%. The sample here was CD4+ or CD8+ T cells sorted from blood, taken in a trial of the OX40 agonist ivuxolimab. Source of these receptors: an adult with an advanced solid tumor such as melanoma, head and neck, liver or kidney cancer.

The rearrangement uses TRBV9 and TRBJ2-3; 15 bases agree with TRBD2. Per the germline V gene, CDR1 is SGDLS and CDR2 is YYNGEE. This CDR3 spans 19 amino acids. V was clipped by 3 bases and J by 6 bases; unmatched bases: 14. The CDR3, as DNA: TGTGCCAGCAGCGGCAGTCGCAGAGGACTAGCGGGAGGGTGGGATACGCAGTATTTT. Translation: CASSGSRRGLAGGWDTQYF.

The chain links TRBV6-4 to TRBJ2-3; maybe TRBD1 (6 bases). Germline CDR1 MRHNA, CDR2 SNTAGT. This CDR3 has 14 amino acids. Trimming shortened V by 3 bases and J by 1 base, and 8 bases separated the two germline ends. The DNA for the CDR3 is TGTGCCAGCAGTGAGGCAGGGGGCACAGATACGCAGTATTTT. Translating it yields CASSEAGGTDTQYF.

The chain recombines TRBV6-5 with TRBJ1-2; D is ambiguous. The V end was cut by 6 bases, the J end by 1 base, with 12 bases between. Germline loops: CDR1 MNHEY, CDR2 SVGAGI. This CDR3 contains 14 residues. The CDR3 protein is CASRPTVYNYGYTF. In nucleotides, the CDR3 is TGTGCCAGCAGACCGACGGTTTATAACTATGGCTACACCTTC.

The chain combines TRBV11-2 with TRBJ2-1; D is uncertain. Germline lookup yields CDR1 SGHAT and CDR2 FQNNGV. CDR3 length: 14 amino acids. The ends were cut back, 3 bases at V and 6 bases at J, with 12 bases in the middle. CDR3 bases: TGTGCCAGCAGCTTGCCGCCGGGTTTCAATGAGCAGTTCTTC. Amino acids: CASSLPPGFNEQFF.

This clone has only one observation. The chain carries TRBV27 and TRBJ2-7, with D unresolved. V shed 5 bases and J shed 2 bases, with 13 bases lying between them. The CDR3 runs to 14 residues. Per germline, CDR1 MNHEY and CDR2 SMNVEV (reference sequence). CDR3 protein: CASSVGAWAYEQYF. The CDR3 region has the DNA TGTGCCAGCAGTGTCGGCGCGTGGGCCTACGAGCAGTACTTC.

The rearrangement uses TRBV27 and TRBJ2-7; D might be TRBD1 (8 bases). Germline values: CDR1 MNHEY, CDR2 SMNVEV (reference sequence). The length of the CDR3 is 17 residues. Trimming took 5 bases from V and 0 from J, leaving 20 bases between them. For the CDR3, the DNA is TGTGCCAGCAGTAGGGTGGGAGGGACAGGAACCTCCTACGAGCAGTACTTC. Protein product: CASSRVGGTGTSYEQYF.

J is TRBJ1-2 and V is TRBV28; TRBD1 is a possible D gene (6 bases). Trimming stripped 6 bases from V and 0 bases from J, with 14 bases between. CDR1 MDHEN and CDR2 SYDVKM come from the germline V gene. The CDR3 is 15 residues long. The CDR3 coding sequence is TGTGCCAGCAGCCAGGGGACACCCGCTAACTATGGCTACACCTTC. As protein: CASSQGTPANYGYTF.

V and J are TRBV9 and TRBJ2-7; 14 positions match TRBD2. The germline V gene encodes CDR1 SGDLS and CDR2 YYNGEE. The CDR3 is 15 residues long. Trimming at V came to 0 bases and at J to 5 bases, leaving 1 base not matched to a gene. The CDR3 reads CASSVGGLAGDEQYF. CDR3 nucleotide sequence: TGTGCCAGCAGCGTAGGGGGACTAGCGGGAGACGAGCAGTACTTC. Using reference TRBV9 and TRBJ2-7 for the parts outside the CDR3, the full variable domain is DSGVTQTPKHLITATGQRVTLRCSPRSGDLSVYWYQQSLDQGLQFLIQYYNGEERAKGNILERFSAQQFPDLHSELNLSSLELGDSALYFCASSVGGLAGDEQYFGPGTRLTVT.

The CDR3 DNA is TGCGCCAGCAGCCAAGAACGGGCAGGGACGAACACTGAAGCTTTCTTT. It translates to CASSQERAGTNTEAFF. The chain links TRBV4-3 to TRBJ1-1; D is possibly TRBD1 (5 bases). V was shortened by 0 bases and J by 1 base, with 12 bases between the two germline ends. The CDR3 length is 16 residues. From germline, CDR1 is LGHNA and CDR2 YSLEER.

The table lists this clone with a count of one. V usage is TRBV6-5 and J usage is TRBJ2-1, with D perhaps matching TRBD2 (6 bases). The length of the CDR3 is 14 residues. V was shortened by 9 bases and J by 10 bases, with 22 bases between the two germline ends. Germline V gene lookup returns CDR1 MNHEY and CDR2 SVGAGI. The CDR3 sequence is CASSSADDPREQFF. The CDR3 DNA reads TGTGCCAGTTCTAGCGCAGATGACCCCAGGGAGCAGTTCTTC.

The rearrangement links TRBV7-3 to TRBJ1-2; perhaps TRBD1 as D (6 bases). Deletions cut 2 bases from V and 1 base from J, with 26 bases between. Germline V gives CDR1 SGHTA, CDR2 FQGTGA. This CDR3 has 20 amino acids. The DNA for the CDR3 is TGTGCCAGCAGCTTAGATGGTGTAGGGGGGGAAACCACCTTTAACTATGGCTACACCTTC. Its protein is CASSLDGVGGETTFNYGYTF.

The V gene is TRBV28, the J gene TRBJ1-5, with D perhaps matching TRBD1 (5 bases). The ends were cut back, 7 bases at V and 4 bases at J, with 17 bases in the middle. Per the germline V gene, CDR1 is MDHEN and CDR2 is SYDVKM. This CDR3 is 15 amino acids long. The CDR3 coding sequence is TGTGCCAGCACCCCACGGGGCTCTGGGAATCAGCCCCAGCATTTT. It encodes CASTPRGSGNQPQHF.

This sequence joins TRBV2 and TRBJ2-5; tentative D call: TRBD2 (5 bases). Germline V gene lookup returns CDR1 SNHLY and CDR2 FYNNEI. This CDR3 is built from 14 residues. The ends were cut back, 2 bases at V and 7 bases at J, with 14 bases in the middle. The chain's CDR3 is CASSEMGELATQYF. The CDR3 coding sequence is TGTGCCAGCAGTGAAATGGGAGAACTGGCGACCCAGTACTTC.